The 11 T cell receptor beta chains given below trace back to one sample, sequenced in a study of T cells after yellow fever vaccination. TCRdb fed the 5' RACE reads into MiXCR, producing one record per CDR3 protein. The sample lists hundreds of thousands of distinct CDR3 sequences, roughly 22% seen once, with less than 20% in the top ten. Material: PBMCs, obtained 20 to 25 days after the first yellow fever vaccination. Receptors were obtained from a man younger than 30 who received the YFV17D yellow fever vaccine.

This clonotype was seen a handful of times. This rearrangement joins TRBV13 to TRBJ1-1, with D unresolved. Between the trimmed V and J ends, which lost 5 bases and 5 bases, there was a span of 15 bases. CDR3 length: 14 amino acids. CDR1 and CDR2 (germline): PRHDT, FYEKMQ (reference sequence). DNA of the CDR3: TGTGCCAGCAGCCAGCCGCCAGGTTCGACTGAAGCTTTCTTT. This encodes CASSQPPGSTEAFF.

The chain is built from TRBV7-2 and TRBJ2-5; a possible D gene is TRBD2 (5 bases). Trimming took 5 bases from V and 3 from J, leaving 10 bases between them. This CDR3 spans 13 amino acids. The germline CDR1 and CDR2 sequences are SGHTA and FQGNSA. CDR3 in DNA: TGTGCCAGCAGCAACTACGGGGAAGAGACCCAGTACTTC. Protein sequence: CASSNYGEETQYF.

The chain employs TRBV7-8 and TRBJ2-7; D possibly corresponds to TRBD1 (6 bases). V lost 5 bases to trimming and J lost 6 bases, with 17 bases between them. This CDR3 is 14 amino acids long. Germline V gene lookup returns CDR1 SGHVS and CDR2 FQNEAQ. DNA for the CDR3: TGTGCCAGCAGCGAAGGTAACAGGGTAGGCGAGCAGTACTTC. This codes for CASSEGNRVGEQYF.

This clonotype has only a few counts. The gene calls are TRBV4-3 and TRBJ2-5, with unresolved D. The CDR3 extends over 16 amino acids. V was cut by 0 bases and J by 1 base, with 12 bases left in between. Germline V gene lookup returns CDR1 LGHNA and CDR2 YSLEER. Written as DNA, the CDR3 is TGCGCCAGCAGCCAAGATCGCCCGCTAGGCCAAGAGACCCAGTACTTC. This gives the protein CASSQDRPLGQETQYF.

This chain joins TRBV27 and TRBJ1-4; tentatively, D is TRBD1 (5 bases). The CDR3 has 15 amino acids. V dropped 5 bases and J dropped 2 bases, with 12 bases sitting between them. Germline-derived CDR1 and CDR2 are MNHEY and SMNVEV (reference sequence). CDR3 sequence: CASSRTTATNEKLFF. The CDR3 DNA reads TGTGCCAGCAGTAGAACGACAGCGACTAATGAAAAACTGTTTTTT.

This clonotype was seen only a few times. The chain links TRBV6-1 to TRBJ1-4; perhaps TRBD1 as D (5 bases). Germline CDR1 is MNHNS and CDR2 is SASEGT. The V end lost 6 bases, the J end lost 1 base, and 12 bases lay between the germline ends. The CDR3 length is 15 residues. CDR3 nucleotides: TGTGCCAGCAGCCCTGTCCAGGGAACTAATGAAAAACTGTTTTTT. This codes for CASSPVQGTNEKLFF.

This clonotype has just a few counts. The J gene is TRBJ2-1, the V gene TRBV7-9; possible D gene TRBD1, 6 bases. The ends were cut back, 8 bases at V and 7 bases at J, with 18 bases in the middle. The germline V gene encodes CDR1 SEHNR and CDR2 FQNEAQ (reference sequence). The CDR3 runs 14 residues. CDR3 sequence: CASPSPVRGNEQFF. The CDR3 DNA reads as TGTGCCAGCCCCTCCCCTGTAAGGGGGAATGAGCAGTTCTTC.

The rearrangement uses TRBV4-1 and TRBJ2-1; 9 bases are shared with TRBD2. Losses at the gene ends were 0 bases for V and 2 bases for J; bases not matched to a gene: 8. Germline lookup yields CDR1 MGHRA and CDR2 YSYEKL. The CDR3 loop spans 18 amino acids. Here the CDR3 reads CASSQEVLAGTAYNEQFF. The CDR3 DNA reads TGCGCCAGCAGCCAAGAGGTCCTAGCGGGGACTGCCTACAATGAGCAGTTCTTC.

This clonotype was detected a few times. CDR3: CASRVMTGNTEAFF. CDR3 nucleotide sequence: TGCGCCAGCAGGGTAATGACAGGAAACACTGAAGCTTTCTTT. V and J are TRBV5-1 and TRBJ1-1; TRBD1 might be the D (6 bases). The V and J ends lost 5 bases and 2 bases respectively, with 13 bases between them. CDR1 is SGHRS, CDR2 YFSETQ, per germline. This CDR3 spans 14 amino acids.

This clonotype was detected a few times. The chain has TRBV29-1 and TRBJ2-7, with no clear D. The germline V gene encodes CDR1 SQVTM and CDR2 ANQGSEA. CDR3 length equals 12 residues. Trimming removed 6 bases at V and 1 base at J, with 10 bases between. This chain's CDR3 is CSVDVGSYEQYF. CDR3 in DNA: TGCAGCGTGGATGTTGGATCCTACGAGCAGTACTTC.

This clonotype was observed a few times. CDR3 nucleotides: TGCGCCAGCAGCTTGATGTGGGTAGGGAACACTGAAGCTTTCTTT. It translates to CASSLMWVGNTEAFF. J is TRBJ1-1 and V is TRBV5-1, with no clear D. The germline V and J ends were trimmed by 1 base and 1 base, with 11 bases remaining between them. Germline V gene sequence: CDR1 SGHRS, CDR2 YFSETQ. This CDR3 region has 15 residues.